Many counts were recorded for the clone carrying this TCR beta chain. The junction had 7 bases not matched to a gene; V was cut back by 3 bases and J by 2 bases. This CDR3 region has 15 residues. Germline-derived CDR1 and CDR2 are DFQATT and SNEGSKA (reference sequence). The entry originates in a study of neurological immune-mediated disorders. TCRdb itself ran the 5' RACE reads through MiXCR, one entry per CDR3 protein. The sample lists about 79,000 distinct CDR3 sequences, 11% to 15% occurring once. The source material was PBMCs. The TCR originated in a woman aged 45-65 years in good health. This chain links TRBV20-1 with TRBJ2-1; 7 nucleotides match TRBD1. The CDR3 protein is CSASDTGEPYNEQFF. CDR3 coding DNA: TGCAGTGCTAGTGATACAGGGGAACCCTACAATGAGCAGTTCTTC.